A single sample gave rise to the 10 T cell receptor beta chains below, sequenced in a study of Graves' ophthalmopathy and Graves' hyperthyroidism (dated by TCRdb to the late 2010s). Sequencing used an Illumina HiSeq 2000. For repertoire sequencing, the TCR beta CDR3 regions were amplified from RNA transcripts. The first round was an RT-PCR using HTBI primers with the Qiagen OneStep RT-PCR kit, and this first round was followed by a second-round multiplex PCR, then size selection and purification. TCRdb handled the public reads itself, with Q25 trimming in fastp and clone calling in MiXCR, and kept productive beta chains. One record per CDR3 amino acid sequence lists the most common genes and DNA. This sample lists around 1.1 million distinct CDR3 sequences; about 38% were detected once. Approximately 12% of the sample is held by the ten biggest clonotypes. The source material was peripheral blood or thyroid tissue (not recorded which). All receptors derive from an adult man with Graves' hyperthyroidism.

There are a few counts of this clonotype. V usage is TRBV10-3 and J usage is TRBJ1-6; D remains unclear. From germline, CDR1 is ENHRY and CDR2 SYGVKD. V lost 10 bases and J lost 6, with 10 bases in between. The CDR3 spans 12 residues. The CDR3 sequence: CATSTSNSPLHF. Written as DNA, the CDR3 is TGTGCCACCTCGACTTCTAATTCACCCCTCCACTTT.

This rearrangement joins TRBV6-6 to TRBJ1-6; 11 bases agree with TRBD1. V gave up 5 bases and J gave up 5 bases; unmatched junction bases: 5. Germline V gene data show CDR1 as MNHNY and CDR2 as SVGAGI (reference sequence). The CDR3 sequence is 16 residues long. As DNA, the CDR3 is TGTGCCAGCAGTCGGGACAGGGGGATCAATAATTCACCCCTCCACTTT. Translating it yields CASSRDRGINNSPLHF.

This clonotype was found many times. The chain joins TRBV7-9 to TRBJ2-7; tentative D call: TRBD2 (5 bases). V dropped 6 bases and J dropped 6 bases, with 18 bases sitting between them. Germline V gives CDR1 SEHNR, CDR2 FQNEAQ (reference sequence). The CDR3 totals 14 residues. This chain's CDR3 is CASRSPAEGSEQYF. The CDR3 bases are TGTGCCAGCAGAAGTCCAGCAGAGGGTAGCGAGCAGTACTTC.

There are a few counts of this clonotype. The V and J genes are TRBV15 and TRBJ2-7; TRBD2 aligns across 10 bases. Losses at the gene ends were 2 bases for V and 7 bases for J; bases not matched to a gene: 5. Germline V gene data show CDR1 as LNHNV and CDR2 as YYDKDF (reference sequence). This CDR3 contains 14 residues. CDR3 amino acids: CATSRLAGEVEQYF. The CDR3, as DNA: TGTGCCACCAGCAGACTAGCGGGAGAGGTAGAGCAGTACTTC. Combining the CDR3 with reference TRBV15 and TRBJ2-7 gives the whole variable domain DAMVIQNPRYQVTQFGKPVTLSCSQTLNHNVMYWYQQKSSQAPKLLFHYYDKDFNNEADTPDNFQSRRPNTSFCFLDIRSPGLGDTAMYLCATSRLAGEVEQYFGPGTRLTVT.

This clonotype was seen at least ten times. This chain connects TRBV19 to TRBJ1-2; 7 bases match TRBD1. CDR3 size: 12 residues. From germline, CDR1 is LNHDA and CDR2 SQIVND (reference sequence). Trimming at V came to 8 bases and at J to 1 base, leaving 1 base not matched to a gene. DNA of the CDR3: TGTGCCAGTGGACAGGATAACTATGGCTACACCTTC. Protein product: CASGQDNYGYTF.

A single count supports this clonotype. The CDR3 here is CASSQDMTGGRHEQYF. CDR3 in DNA: TGTGCCAGCAGCCAAGATATGACAGGGGGCAGACACGAGCAGTACTTC. V gene TRBV7-2 combines with J gene TRBJ2-7, with 10 nucleotides matching TRBD1. The CDR3 has 16 residues. V dropped 5 bases and J dropped 5; count of bases not matched to a gene: 12. Germline V CDR1 and CDR2: SGHTA, FQGNSA.

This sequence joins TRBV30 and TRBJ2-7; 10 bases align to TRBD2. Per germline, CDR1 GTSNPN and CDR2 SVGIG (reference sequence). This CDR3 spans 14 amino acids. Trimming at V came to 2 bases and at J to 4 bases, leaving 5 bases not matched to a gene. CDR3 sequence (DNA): TGTGCCTGGAGTTTAACTAGCGGGACTTACGAGCAGTACTTC. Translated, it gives CAWSLTSGTYEQYF.

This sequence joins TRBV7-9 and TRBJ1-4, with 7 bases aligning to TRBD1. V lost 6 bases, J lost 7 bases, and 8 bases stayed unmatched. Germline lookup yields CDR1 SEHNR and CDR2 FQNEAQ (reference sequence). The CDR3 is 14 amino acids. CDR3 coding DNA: TGTGCCAGCAGTTCGACAGGGTGGCGTGAAAAACTGTTTTTT. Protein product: CASSSTGWREKLFF.

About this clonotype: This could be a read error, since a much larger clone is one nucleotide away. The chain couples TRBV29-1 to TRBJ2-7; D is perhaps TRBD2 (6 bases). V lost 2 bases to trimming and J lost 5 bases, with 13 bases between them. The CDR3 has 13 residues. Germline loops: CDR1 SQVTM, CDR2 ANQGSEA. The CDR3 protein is CSVELGGSHEQYF. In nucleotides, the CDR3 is TGCAGCGTTGAACTCGGGGGTTCCCACGAGCAGTACTTC.

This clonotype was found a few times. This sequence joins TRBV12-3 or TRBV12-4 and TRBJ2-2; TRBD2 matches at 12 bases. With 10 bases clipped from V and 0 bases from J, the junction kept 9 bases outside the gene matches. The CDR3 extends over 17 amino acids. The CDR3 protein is CATKLAGGTSNTGELFF. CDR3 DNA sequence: TGTGCCACAAAACTAGCGGGAGGCACTTCGAACACCGGGGAGCTGTTTTTT.